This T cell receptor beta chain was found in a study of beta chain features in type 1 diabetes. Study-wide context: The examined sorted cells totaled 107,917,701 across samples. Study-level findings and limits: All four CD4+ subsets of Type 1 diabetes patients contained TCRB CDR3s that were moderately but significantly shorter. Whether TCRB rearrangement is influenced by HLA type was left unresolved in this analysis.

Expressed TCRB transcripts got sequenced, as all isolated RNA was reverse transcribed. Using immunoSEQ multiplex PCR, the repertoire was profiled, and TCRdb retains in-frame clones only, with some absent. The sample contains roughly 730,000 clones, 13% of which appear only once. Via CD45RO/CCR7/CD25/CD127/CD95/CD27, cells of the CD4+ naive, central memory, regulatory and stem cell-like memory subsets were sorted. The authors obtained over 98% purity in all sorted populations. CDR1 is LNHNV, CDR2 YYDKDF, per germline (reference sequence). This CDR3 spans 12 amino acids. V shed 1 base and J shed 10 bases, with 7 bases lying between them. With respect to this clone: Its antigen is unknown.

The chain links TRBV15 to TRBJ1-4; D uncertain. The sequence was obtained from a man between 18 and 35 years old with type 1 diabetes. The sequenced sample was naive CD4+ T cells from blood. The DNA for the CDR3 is TGTGCCACCAGCAGAGGAGGAGGAAAACTGTTTTTT. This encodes CATSRGGGKLFF.